One sample yielded the 2 T cell receptor beta chains listed below, sequenced in a study of cytomegalovirus exposure and HLA in healthy donors. Using immunoSEQ multiplex PCR, the repertoire was profiled, and TCRdb retains in-frame clones only, with some absent. This table has 99,000 or so clones, 86% appearing once. Material: PBMCs. The origin of the receptors is a woman aged 18-29 years in good health and CMV-seropositive.

The chain uses TRBV18 and TRBJ1-3, with unresolved D. CDR3 length equals 14 residues. Germline V CDR1 and CDR2: KGHSH, LQKENI. The ends were cut back, 3 bases at V and 4 bases at J, with 10 bases in the middle. CDR3 in DNA: TGTGCCAGCTCACCCCAGTCACGCGGAAACACCATATATTTT. This sequence encodes CASSPQSRGNTIYF.

The chain links TRBV5-4 to TRBJ1-1; a weak D match, TRBD1 (6 bases). The germline V and J ends were trimmed by 4 bases and 3 bases, with 13 bases remaining between them. The CDR3 has 14 residues. Germline values: CDR1 SGHNT, CDR2 YYREEE (reference sequence). CDR3 bases: TGTGCCAGCAGCGGGGGGGCGGGCGACACTGAAGCTTTCTTT. Translating gives CASSGGAGDTEAFF.